This TCR beta chain was sequenced in a study of blood T cells in healthy people across ages. Donors each provided about 10 milliliters of peripheral blood. Extraction yielded at least 5 micrograms of total RNA per sample. The CDR3 is 12 residues long. Germline lookup yields CDR1 SNHLY and CDR2 FYNNEI. V lost 10 bases to trimming and J lost 4 bases; unmatched junction nucleotides: 6. Next came a second PCR, run for roughly 6 to 11 cycles, which used a sample-barcoded 5' primer along with a J-beta primer mix. TCRdb independently ran MiXCR on the 5' RACE reads; one entry per CDR3 protein. This sample yields hundreds of thousands of distinct CDR3 sequences, of which 50% to 60% are seen a single time; under 65% belongs to the top ten.

Sequencing was performed on blood. The J gene is TRBJ1-2, the V gene TRBV2; 7 bases align to TRBD1. The clonotype was recovered from a man aged 55 to 69 in good health. The CDR3 coding sequence is TGTGCCACCAGACAGGGCGGCTATGGCTACACCTTC. Amino acid sequence: CATRQGGYGYTF. The full variable domain, completed using reference TRBV2 and TRBJ1-2, is EPEVTQTPSHQVTQMGQEVILRCVPISNHLYFYWYRQILGQKVEFLVSFYNNEISEKSEIFDDQFSVERPDGSNFTLKIRSTKLEDSAMYFCATRQGGYGYTFGSGTRLTVV.